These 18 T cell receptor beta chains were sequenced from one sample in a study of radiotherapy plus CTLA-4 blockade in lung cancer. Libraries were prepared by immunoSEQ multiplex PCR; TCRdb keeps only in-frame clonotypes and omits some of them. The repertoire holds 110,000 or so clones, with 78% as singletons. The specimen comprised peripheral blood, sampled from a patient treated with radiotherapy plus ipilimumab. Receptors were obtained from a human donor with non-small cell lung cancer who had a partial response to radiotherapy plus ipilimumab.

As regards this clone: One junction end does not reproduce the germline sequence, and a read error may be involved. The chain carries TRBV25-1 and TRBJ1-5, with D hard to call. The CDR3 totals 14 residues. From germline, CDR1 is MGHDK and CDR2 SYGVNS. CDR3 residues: CASSEAGNNQLQHF. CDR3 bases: TGTGCCAGCAGTGAGGCGGGTAACAATCAGCTCCAGCATTTT.

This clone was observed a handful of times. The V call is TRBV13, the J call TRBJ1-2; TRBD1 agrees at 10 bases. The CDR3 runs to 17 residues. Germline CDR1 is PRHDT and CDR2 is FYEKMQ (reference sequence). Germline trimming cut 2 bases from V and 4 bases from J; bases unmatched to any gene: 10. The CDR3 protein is CASSLRVSGQGTYGYTF. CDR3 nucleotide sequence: TGTGCCAGCAGCTTAAGGGTTTCGGGACAGGGGACCTATGGCTACACCTTC.

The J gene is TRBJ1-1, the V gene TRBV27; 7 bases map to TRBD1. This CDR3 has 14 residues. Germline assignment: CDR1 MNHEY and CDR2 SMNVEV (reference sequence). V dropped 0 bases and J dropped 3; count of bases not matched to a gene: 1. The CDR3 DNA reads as TGTGCCAGCAGTTTATCCAGGGGGGACACTGAAGCTTTCTTT. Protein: CASSLSRGDTEAFF.

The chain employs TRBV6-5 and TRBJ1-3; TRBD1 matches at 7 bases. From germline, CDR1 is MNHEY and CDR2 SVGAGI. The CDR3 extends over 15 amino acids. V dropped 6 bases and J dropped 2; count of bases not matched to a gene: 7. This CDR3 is CASRDTGTAGNTIYF. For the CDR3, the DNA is TGTGCCAGCAGGGATACCGGGACAGCTGGAAACACCATATATTTT.

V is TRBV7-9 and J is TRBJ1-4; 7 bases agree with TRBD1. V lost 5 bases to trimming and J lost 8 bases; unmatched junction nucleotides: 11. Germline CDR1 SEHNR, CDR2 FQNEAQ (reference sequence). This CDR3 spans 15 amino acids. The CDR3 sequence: CASSQGSQGVEKLFF. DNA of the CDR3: TGTGCCAGCAGCCAGGGGAGTCAGGGGGTCGAAAAACTGTTTTTT.

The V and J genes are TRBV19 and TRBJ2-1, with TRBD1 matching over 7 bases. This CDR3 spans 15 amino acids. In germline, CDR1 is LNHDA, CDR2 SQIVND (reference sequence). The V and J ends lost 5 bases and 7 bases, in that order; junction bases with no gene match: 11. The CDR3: CASSRDSLMVNEQFF. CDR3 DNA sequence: TGTGCCAGTAGTCGGGACAGCCTGATGGTGAATGAGCAGTTCTTC.

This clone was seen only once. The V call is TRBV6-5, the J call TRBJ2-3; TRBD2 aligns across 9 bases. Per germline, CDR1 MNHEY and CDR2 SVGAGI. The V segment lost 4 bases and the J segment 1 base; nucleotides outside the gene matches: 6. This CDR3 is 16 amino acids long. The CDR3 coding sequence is TGTGCCAGCAGTTCCTCGCGGACTAGCGGCACAGATACGCAGTATTTT. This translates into CASSSSRTSGTDTQYF.

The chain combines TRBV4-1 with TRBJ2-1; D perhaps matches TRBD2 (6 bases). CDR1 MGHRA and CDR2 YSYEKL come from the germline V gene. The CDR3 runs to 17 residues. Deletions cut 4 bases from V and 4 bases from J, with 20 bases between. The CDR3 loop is CASSPTRVGGLYNEQFF. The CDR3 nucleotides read TGCGCCAGCAGCCCGACCAGGGTAGGTGGACTATACAATGAGCAGTTCTTC.

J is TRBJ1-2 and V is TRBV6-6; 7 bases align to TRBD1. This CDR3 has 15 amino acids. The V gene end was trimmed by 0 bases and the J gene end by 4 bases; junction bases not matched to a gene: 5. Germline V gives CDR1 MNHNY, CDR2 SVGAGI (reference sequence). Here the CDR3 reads CASSYSVNRGYGYTF. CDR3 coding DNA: TGTGCCAGCAGTTACTCAGTAAACAGGGGCTATGGCTACACCTTC.

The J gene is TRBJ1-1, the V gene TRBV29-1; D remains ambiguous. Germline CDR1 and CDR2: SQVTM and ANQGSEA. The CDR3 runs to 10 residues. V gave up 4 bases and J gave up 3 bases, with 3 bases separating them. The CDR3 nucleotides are TGCAGCGTTGCTGACACTGAAGCTTTCTTT. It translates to CSVADTEAFF. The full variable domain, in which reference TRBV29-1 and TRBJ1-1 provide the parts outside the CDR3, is SAVISQKPSRDICQRGTSLTIQCQVDSQVTMMFWYRQQPGQSLTLIATANQGSEATYESGFVIDKFPISRPNLTFSTLTVSNMSPEDSSIYLCSVADTEAFFGQGTRLTVV.

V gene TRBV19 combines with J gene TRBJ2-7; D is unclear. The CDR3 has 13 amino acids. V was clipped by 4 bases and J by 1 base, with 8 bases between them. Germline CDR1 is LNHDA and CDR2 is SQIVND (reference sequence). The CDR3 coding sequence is TGTGCCAGTAGTAGCGGTGAGTCCTACGAGCAGTACGTC. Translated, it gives CASSSGESYEQYV.

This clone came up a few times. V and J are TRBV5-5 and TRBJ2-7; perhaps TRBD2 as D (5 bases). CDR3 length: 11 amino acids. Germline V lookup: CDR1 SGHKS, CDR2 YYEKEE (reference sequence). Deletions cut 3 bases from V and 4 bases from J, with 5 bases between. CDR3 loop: CASSWRYEQYF. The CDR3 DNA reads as TGTGCCAGCAGCTGGAGGTACGAGCAGTACTTC. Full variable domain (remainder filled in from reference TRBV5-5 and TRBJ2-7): DAGVTQSPTHLIKTRGQQVTLRCSPISGHKSVSWYQQVLGQGPQFIFQYYEKEERGRGNFPDRFSARQFPNYSSELNVNALLLGDSALYLCASSWRYEQYFGPGTRLTVT.

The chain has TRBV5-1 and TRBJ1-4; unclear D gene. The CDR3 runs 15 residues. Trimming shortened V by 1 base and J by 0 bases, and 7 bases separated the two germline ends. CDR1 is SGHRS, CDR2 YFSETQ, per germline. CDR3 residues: CASSLTSPTNEKLFF. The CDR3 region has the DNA TGCGCCAGCAGCTTGACAAGTCCAACTAATGAAAAACTGTTTTTT.

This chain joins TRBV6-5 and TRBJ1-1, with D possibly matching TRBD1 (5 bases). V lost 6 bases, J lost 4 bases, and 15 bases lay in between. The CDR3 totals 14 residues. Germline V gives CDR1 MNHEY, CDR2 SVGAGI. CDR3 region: CASSRQSRRTEAFF. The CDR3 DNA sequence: TGTGCCAGCAGCCGACAGTCCCGGCGCACTGAAGCTTTCTTT.

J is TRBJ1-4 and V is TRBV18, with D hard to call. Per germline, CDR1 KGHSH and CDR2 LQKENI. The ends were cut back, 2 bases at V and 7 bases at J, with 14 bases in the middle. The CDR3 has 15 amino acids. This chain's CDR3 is CASSPEGVTREKLFF. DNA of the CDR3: TGTGCCAGCTCACCAGAGGGCGTAACCCGTGAAAAACTGTTTTTT.

The CDR3 sequence is CASGRTGEDTQYF. CDR3 nucleotides: TGCGCCAGCGGACGGACAGGGGAGGACACGCAGTATTTT. The rearrangement uses TRBV5-1 and TRBJ2-3; 9 bases agree with TRBD1. The CDR3 extends over 13 amino acids. With 7 bases clipped from V and 9 bases from J, the junction kept 9 bases outside the gene matches. Per the germline V gene, CDR1 is SGHRS and CDR2 is YFSETQ. Based on the CDR3 plus reference TRBV5-1 and TRBJ2-3, the full variable domain is KAGVTQTPRYLIKTRGQQVTLSCSPISGHRSVSWYQQTPGQGLQFLFEYFSETQRNKGNFPGRFSGRQFSNSRSEMNVSTLELGDSALYLCASGRTGEDTQYFGPGTRLTVL.

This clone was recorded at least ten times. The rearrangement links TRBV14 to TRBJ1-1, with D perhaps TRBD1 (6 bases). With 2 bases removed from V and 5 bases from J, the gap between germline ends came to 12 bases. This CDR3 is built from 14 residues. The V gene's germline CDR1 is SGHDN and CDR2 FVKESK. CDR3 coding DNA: TGTGCCAGCAGCCAACAACAGGGCCGGACTGAAGCTTTCTTT. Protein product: CASSQQQGRTEAFF.

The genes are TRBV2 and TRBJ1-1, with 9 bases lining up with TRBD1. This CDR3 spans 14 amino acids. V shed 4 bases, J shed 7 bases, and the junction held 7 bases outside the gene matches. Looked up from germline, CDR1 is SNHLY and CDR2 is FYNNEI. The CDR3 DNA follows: TGTGCCAGCAGTGTCGGACAGGGGTGGGGTGAAGCTTTCTTT. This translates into CASSVGQGWGEAFF. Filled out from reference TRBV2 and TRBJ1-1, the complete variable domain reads EPEVTQTPSHQVTQMGQEVILRCVPISNHLYFYWYRQILGQKVEFLVSFYNNEISEKSEIFDDQFSVERPDGSNFTLKIRSTKLEDSAMYFCASSVGQGWGEAFFGQGTRLTVV.